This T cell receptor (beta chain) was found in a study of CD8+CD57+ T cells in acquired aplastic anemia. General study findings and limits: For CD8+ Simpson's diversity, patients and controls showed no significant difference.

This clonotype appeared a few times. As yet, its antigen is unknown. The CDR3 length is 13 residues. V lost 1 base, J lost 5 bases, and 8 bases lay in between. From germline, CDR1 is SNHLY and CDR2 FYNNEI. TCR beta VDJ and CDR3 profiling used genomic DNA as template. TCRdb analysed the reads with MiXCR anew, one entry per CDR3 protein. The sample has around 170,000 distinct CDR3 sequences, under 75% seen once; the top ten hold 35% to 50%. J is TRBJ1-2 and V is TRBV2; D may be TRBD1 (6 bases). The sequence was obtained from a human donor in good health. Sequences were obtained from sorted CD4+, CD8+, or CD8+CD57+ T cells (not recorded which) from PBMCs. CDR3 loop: CASSEEGGYGYTF. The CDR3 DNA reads TGTGCCAGCAGTGAAGAAGGGGGTTATGGCTACACCTTC.